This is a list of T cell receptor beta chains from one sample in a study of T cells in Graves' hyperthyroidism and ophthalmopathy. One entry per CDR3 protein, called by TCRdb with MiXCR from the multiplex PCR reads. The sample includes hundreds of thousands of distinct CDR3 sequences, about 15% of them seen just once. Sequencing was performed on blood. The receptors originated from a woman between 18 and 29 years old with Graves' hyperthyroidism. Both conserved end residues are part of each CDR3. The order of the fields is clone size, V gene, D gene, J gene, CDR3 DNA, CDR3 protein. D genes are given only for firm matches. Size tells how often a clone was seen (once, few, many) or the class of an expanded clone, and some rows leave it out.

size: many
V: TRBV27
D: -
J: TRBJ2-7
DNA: TGTGCCAGCAGTTCCTCTGGACGGACATCCTACGAGCAGTACTTC
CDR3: CASSSSGRTSYEQYF

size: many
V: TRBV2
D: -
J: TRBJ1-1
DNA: TGTGCCAGCAGATCTCCTGGACGGGTGGACACTGAAGCTTTCTTT
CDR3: CASRSPGRVDTEAFF

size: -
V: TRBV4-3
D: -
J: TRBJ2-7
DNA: TGCGCCAGCAGCCTCCAGGGAAGGACAGTCCCCTACGAGCAGTACTTC
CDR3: CASSLQGRTVPYEQYF

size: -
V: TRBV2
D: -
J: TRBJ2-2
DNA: TGTGCCAGCACCGGGACTGCAGGGGAGCTGTTTTTT
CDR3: CASTGTAGELFF

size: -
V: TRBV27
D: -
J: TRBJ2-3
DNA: TGTGCCAGCGGCTCCGGCCTGGCAGATACGCAGTATTTT
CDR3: CASGSGLADTQYF

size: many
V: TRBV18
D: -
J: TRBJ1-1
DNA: TGTGCCAGCTCTCCAGGTGTGGGAGGCGGGAGAGGCACTGAAGCTTTCTTT
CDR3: CASSPGVGGGRGTEAFF

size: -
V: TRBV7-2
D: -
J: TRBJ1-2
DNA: TGTGCCAGCAGCTTGGAAGACGGTCGGGGTTCTCGTGGCTACACCTTC
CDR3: CASSLEDGRGSRGYTF

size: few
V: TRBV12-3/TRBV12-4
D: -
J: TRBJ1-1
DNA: TGTGCCAGCAGTTTTTCGGCAGGGAACACTGAAGCTTTCTTT
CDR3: CASSFSAGNTEAFF

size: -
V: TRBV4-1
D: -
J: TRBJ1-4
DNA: TGCGCCAGCAGCCCCGGGACAAGCGATGAAAAACTGTTTTTT
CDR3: CASSPGTSDEKLFF

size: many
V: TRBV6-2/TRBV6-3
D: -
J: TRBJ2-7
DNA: TGTGCCAGCAGTTGGATCGACTACGAGCAGTACTTC
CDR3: CASSWIDYEQYF

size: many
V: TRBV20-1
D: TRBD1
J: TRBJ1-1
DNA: TGCAGTGCTAGTTCCGGGGGACAGGACACTGAAGCTTTCTTT
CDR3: CSASSGGQDTEAFF

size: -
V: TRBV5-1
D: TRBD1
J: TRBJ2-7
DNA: TGCGCCAGCAGCCAAACCGGGACAGCCTACGAGCAGTACTTC
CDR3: CASSQTGTAYEQYF

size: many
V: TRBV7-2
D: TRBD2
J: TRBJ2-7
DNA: TGTGCCAGCAGCTTAGCGAGGGGGTTGCGACTAGCGGGGTACGAGCAGTACTTC
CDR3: CASSLARGLRLAGYEQYF

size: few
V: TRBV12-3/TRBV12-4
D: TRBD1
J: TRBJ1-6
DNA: TGTGCCAGCAGTACAGGGGTTTCACCCCTCCACTTT
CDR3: CASSTGVSPLHF

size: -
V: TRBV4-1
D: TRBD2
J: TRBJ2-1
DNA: TGCGCCAGCAGCCAAGACTCTAGCGGGAGGTACAATGAGCAGTTCTTC
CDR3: CASSQDSSGRYNEQFF

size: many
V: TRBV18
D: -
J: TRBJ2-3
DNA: TGTGCCAGCTCCCGGGCCAAGGCTGGGGATACGCAGTATTTT
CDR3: CASSRAKAGDTQYF

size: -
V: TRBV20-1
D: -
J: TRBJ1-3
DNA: TGCAGTGCTACTGACAGGCGGGGAAACACCATATATTTT
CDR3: CSATDRRGNTIYF

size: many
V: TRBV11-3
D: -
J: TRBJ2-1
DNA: TGTGCCAGCAGCCCGACCCTAGAAGGTCACAATGAGCAGTTCTTC
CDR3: CASSPTLEGHNEQFF

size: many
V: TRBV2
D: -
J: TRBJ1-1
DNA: TGTGCCAGCAGTGATTCCGCCACAGCTTTCTTT
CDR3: CASSDSATAFF

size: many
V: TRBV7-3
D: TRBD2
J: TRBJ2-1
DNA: TGTGCCAGCAGCTCGACTAGCGGGATGGCCTACAATGAGCAGTTCTTC
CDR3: CASSSTSGMAYNEQFF

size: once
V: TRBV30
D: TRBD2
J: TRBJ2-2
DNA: TGTGCCTGGGGTGTGTCCCGGACTAGCGGGAGCCCCGGGGAGCTGTTTTTT
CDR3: CAWGVSRTSGSPGELFF

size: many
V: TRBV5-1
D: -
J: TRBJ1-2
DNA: TGCGCCAGCAGCTTGGCGACGGCGGCTAACTATGGCTACACCTTC
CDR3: CASSLATAANYGYTF

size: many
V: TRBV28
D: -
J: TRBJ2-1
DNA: TGTGCCAGCAGTGACCCTTATCTTCCGGGAGTCTACAATGAGCAGTTCTTC
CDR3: CASSDPYLPGVYNEQFF

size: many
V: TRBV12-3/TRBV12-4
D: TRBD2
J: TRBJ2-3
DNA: TGTGCCAGCAGCTCCCAGGGGCGGGGGGTCACAGATACGCAGTATTTT
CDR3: CASSSQGRGVTDTQYF

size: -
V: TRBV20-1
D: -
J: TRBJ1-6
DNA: TGCAGTGCTTCCCTGGGGGGATCACCCCTCCACTTT
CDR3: CSASLGGSPLHF

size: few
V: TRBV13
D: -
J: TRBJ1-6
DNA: TGTGCCAGCAGCTTAAACCTCGGGGCAAGGGTCAATTCACCCCTCCACTTT
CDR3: CASSLNLGARVNSPLHF

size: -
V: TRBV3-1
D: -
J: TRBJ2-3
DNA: TGTGCCAGCAGCCACGAGGGGGATACGCAGTATTTT
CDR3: CASSHEGDTQYF

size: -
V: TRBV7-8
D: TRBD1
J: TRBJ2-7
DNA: TGTGCCAGCAGCTTAGTTCCGGGACAGGAACGTTACGAGCAGTACTTC
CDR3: CASSLVPGQERYEQYF

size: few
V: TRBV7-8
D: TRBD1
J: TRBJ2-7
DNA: TGTGCCAGCAGCTTAGGGATAGGGGGCTCTGGCGAGCAGTACTTC
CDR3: CASSLGIGGSGEQYF

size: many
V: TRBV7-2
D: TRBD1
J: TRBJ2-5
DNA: TGTGCCAGCAGCTCGGACAGGGACGAGGAGACCCAGTACTTC
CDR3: CASSSDRDEETQYF

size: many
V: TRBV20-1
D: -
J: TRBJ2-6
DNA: TGCAGTGCTAGAGGCGGCCCTGGGGCCAACGTCCTGACTTTC
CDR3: CSARGGPGANVLTF

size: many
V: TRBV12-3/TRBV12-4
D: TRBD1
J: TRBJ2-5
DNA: TGTGCCAGCAGTTCAGGACAGGGTAAAAGACAAGAGACCCAGTACTTC
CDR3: CASSSGQGKRQETQYF

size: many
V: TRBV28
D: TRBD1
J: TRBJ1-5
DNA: TGTGCCAGCAGCATAGGGGGGACAGGGTATCAGCCCCAGCATTTT
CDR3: CASSIGGTGYQPQHF

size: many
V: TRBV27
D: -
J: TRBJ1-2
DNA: TGTGCCAGCAGACCCGGGGCCTATGGCTACACCTTC
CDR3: CASRPGAYGYTF

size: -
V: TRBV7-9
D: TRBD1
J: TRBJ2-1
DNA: TGTGCCAGCAGCCGGCCGGGACAGGGGATCGATGAGCAGTTCTTC
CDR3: CASSRPGQGIDEQFF

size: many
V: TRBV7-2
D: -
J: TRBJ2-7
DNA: TGTGCCAGCAGCCACCCCCCCCACGAGCAGTACTTC
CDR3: CASSHPPHEQYF

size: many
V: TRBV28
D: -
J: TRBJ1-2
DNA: TGTGCCAGCAGCGGGACTAATTTTCGCTACACCTTC
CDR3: CASSGTNFRYTF

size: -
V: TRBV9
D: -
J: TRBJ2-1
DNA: TGTGCCAGCAGCCCCCGGGACAACTCCTACAATGAGCAGTTCTTC
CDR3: CASSPRDNSYNEQFF

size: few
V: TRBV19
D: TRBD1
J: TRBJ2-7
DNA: TGTGCCAGTAGTTTTAACCGACAGGGGCTAGCCTACGAGCAGTACTTC
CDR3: CASSFNRQGLAYEQYF

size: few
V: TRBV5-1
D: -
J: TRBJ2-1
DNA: TGCGCCAGCAGCTTTCACGGTAACGGTGAGCAGTTCTTC
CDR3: CASSFHGNGEQFF

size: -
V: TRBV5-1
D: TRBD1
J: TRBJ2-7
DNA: TGCGCCAGCAGCGTCCGGGACAGGGCATACGAGCAGTACTTC
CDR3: CASSVRDRAYEQYF

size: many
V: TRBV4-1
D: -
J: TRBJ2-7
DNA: TGCGCCAGCAGCCAGCCGACAAAAGACGAGCAGTACTTC
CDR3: CASSQPTKDEQYF

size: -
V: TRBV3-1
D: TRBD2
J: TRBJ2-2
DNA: TGTGCCAGCAGCCCCTCTCAGATAGCGGGACTGGACGGGGAGCTGTTTTTT
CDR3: CASSPSQIAGLDGELFF

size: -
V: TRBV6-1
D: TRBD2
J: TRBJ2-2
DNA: TGTGCCAGCACCCGACTAGCGGGGGCCGGGGAGCTGTTTTTT
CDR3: CASTRLAGAGELFF

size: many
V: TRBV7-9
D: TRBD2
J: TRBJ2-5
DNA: TGTGCCAGCAGCCTTAAGAAAGGACTAGCGGGAGTGGGAGAGACCCAGTACTTC
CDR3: CASSLKKGLAGVGETQYF

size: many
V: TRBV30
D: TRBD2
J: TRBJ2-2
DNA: TGTGCCTGGATCCCTAGCGGGAGGGAACACGGGGAGCTGTTTTTT
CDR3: CAWIPSGREHGELFF

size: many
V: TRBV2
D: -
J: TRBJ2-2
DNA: TGTGCCAGCAGTGTCGGGGTTGACGGGGAGCTGTTTTTT
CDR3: CASSVGVDGELFF

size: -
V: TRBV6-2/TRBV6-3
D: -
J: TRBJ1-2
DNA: TGTGCCAGCAGTGTTATCGGCGGGGGCGCGGGCTACACCTTC
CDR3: CASSVIGGGAGYTF

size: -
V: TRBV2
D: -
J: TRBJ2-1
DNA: TGTGCCAGCAGTCAAAAGGCTAGGGACGAGCAGTTCTTC
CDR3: CASSQKARDEQFF

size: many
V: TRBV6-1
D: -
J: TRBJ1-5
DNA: TGTGCCACCTCAAGGAGCAATCAGCCCCAGCATTTT
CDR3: CATSRSNQPQHF

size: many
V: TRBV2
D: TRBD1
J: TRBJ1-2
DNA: TGTGCCAGCAGCGATCAGGGGGACGCCAATGGCTACACCTTC
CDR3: CASSDQGDANGYTF

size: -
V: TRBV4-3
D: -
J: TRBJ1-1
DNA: TGCGCCAGCAGCCAAGCCCCCAGGGGTGGGACTGTCGCTTTCTTT
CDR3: CASSQAPRGGTVAFF

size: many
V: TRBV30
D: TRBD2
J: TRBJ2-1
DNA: TGTGCCTGGAGTGCGCGGGAGGGCCTGTCCATTGAGCAGTTCTTC
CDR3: CAWSAREGLSIEQFF

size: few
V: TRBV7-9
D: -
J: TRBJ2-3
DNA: TGTGCCAGCAGCAAGGGTAGGGACGCAGATACGCAGTATTTT
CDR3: CASSKGRDADTQYF

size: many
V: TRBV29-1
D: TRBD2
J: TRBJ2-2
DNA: TGCAGCGTTGGCACTAGCGGAGGCACCGGGGAGCTGTTTTTT
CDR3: CSVGTSGGTGELFF

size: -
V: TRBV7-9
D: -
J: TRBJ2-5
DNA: TGTGCCAGCAGCTTACTGGAACAAGAGACCCAGTACTTC
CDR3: CASSLLEQETQYF

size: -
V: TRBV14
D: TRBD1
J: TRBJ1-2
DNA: TGTGCCAGCAGCCAAGGGAACTCACAGGGGATCCATGGCTACACCTTC
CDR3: CASSQGNSQGIHGYTF

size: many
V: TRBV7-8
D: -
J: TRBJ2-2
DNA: TGTGCCAGCAGCTTAGCAGCAGGGGATAACACCGGGGAGCTGTTTTTT
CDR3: CASSLAAGDNTGELFF

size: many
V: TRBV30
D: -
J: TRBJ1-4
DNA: TGTGCCTGGAGTGGAGCGGGAGTGGCTAATGAAAAACTGTTTTTT
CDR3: CAWSGAGVANEKLFF

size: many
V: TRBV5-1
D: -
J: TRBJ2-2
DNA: TGCGCCAGCAACAGGGAGAACACCGGGGAGCTGTTTTTT
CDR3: CASNRENTGELFF